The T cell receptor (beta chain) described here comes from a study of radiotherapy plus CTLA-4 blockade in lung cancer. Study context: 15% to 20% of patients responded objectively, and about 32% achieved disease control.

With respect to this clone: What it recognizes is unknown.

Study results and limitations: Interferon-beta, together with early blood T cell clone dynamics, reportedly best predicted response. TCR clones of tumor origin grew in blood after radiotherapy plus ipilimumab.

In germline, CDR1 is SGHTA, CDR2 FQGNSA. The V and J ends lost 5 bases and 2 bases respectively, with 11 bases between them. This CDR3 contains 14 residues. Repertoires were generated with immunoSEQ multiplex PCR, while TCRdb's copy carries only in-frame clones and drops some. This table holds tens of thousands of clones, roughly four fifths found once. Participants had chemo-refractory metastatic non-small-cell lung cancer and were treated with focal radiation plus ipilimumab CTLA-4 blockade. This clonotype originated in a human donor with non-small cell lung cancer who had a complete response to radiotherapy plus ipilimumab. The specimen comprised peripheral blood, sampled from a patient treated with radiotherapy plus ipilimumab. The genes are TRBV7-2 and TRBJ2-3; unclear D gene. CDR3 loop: CASSRRGDTDTQYF. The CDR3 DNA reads TGTGCCAGCAGCCGAAGAGGAGACACAGATACGCAGTATTTT.